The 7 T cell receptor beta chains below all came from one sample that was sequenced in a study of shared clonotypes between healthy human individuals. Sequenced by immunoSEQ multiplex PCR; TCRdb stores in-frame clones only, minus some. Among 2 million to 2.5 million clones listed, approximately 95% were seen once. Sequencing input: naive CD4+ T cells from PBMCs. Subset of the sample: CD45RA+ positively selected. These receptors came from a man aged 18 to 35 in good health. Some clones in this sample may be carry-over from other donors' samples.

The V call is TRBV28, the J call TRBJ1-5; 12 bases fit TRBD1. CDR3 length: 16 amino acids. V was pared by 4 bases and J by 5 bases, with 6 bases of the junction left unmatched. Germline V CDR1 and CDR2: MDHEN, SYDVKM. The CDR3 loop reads CASSSSGTGGYQPQHF. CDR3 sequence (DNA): TGTGCCAGCAGTTCCTCCGGGACAGGGGGCTATCAGCCCCAGCATTTT.

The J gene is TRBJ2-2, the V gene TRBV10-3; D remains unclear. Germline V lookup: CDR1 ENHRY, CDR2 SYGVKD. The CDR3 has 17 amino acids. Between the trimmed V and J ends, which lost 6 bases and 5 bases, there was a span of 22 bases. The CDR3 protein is CAIRISSRRSPTGELFF. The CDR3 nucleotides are TGTGCCATCAGGATAAGCTCAAGGCGCAGCCCGACCGGGGAGCTGTTTTTT.

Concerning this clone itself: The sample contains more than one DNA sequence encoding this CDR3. The CDR3 sequence: CASSSTGIYGYTF. Written as DNA, the CDR3 is TGTGCCAGCAGTTCAACAGGGATCTATGGCTACACCTTC. The genes are TRBV28 and TRBJ1-2; tentatively, D is TRBD1 (6 bases). The CDR3 sequence is 13 residues long. The germline V and J ends were trimmed by 4 bases and 4 bases, with 10 bases remaining between them. The V gene's germline CDR1 is MDHEN and CDR2 SYDVKM.

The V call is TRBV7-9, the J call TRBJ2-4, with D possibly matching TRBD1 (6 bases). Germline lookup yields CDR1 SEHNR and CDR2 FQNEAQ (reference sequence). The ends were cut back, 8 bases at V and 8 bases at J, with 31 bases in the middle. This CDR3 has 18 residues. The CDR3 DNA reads TGTGCCAGCGTTGTAGGCAGGGGAACTCTGAGGCAAAATGACATTCAGTACTTC. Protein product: CASVVGRGTLRQNDIQYF.

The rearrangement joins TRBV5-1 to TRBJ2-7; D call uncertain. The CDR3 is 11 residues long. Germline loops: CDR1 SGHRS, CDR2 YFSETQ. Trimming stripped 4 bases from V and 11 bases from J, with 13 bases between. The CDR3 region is CASSEQRREYF. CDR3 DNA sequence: TGCGCCAGCAGCGAACAAAGGCGTGAGTACTTC.

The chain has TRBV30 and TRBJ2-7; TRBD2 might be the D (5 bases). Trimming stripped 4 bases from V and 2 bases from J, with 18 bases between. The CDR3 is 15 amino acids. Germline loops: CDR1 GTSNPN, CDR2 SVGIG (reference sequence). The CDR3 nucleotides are TGTGCCTGGACCCCCATGGTAGCGAGAGCCTACGAGCAGTACTTC. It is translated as CAWTPMVARAYEQYF.

The DNA for the CDR3 is TGTGCCAGCAGTTTAGCTACCATAGGGAGATCTGAAGCTTTCTTT. It specifies CASSLATIGRSEAFF. This chain joins TRBV28 and TRBJ1-1; D call uncertain. V lost 2 bases and J lost 6, with 16 bases in between. The V gene's germline CDR1 is MDHEN and CDR2 SYDVKM. The length of the CDR3 is 15 residues.